The rows below give T cell receptor beta chains drawn from one sample of a study of shared T cell receptors in the human thymus. Sequencing used immunoSEQ multiplex PCR; TCRdb keeps in-frame clones, though not all of them. The sample has more than 550,000 clones; 80% to 90% are singletons. These same data were also listed under a study on human thymus T cells.

The sample was thymocytes. Receptor source: a boy in the first two years of life with a congenital heart defect. Both conserved end residues are part of each CDR3. The D gene is left open where the match is weak. Not all rows give a size; the values are once, few, many and, for expanded clones, a class.

>.|TRBJ2-7|TRBV4-3|.
CASSQVIDRTTYEQYF
TGCGCCAGCAGCCAAGTCATCGACAGGACCACCTACGAGCAGTACTTC
>.|TRBJ1-2|TRBV19|.
CASSCRGNYGYTF
TGTGCCAGTAGTTGTCGGGGGAACTATGGCTACACCTTC
>.|TRBJ2-1|TRBV14|TRBD2
CASSQEIHWGGKLAGGYNEQFF
TGTGCCAGCAGCCAAGAGATTCATTGGGGAGGAAAACTAGCGGGAGGGTACAATGAGCAGTTCTTC
>.|TRBJ1-2|TRBV7-9|.
CASSYGGIVYGYTF
TGTGCCAGCAGCTACGGGGGAATAGTCTATGGCTACACCTTC
>.|TRBJ1-1|TRBV10-1|.
CASSGEGNTEAFF
TGCGCCAGCAGTGGGGAGGGGAACACTGAAGCTTTCTTT
>.|TRBJ2-7|TRBV10-3|.
CAISEGGMRLSYEQYF
TGTGCCATCAGTGAGGGAGGAATGCGGTTATCCTACGAGCAGTACTTC
>.|TRBJ1-4|TRBV29-1|.
CSFKRTNEKLFF
TGCAGCTTTAAGCGAACTAATGAAAAACTGTTTTTT
>once|TRBJ1-5|TRBV19|TRBD1
CASIGQGKDQPQHF
TGTGCCAGTATTGGACAGGGAAAAGATCAGCCCCAGCATTTT
>.|TRBJ2-7|TRBV7-6|.
CASSLSVFSEHEQYF
TGTGCCAGCAGCTTATCGGTCTTTTCCGAGCACGAGCAGTACTTC
>.|TRBJ1-2|TRBV6-1|.
CASSEVLEGVYGYTF
TGTGCCAGCAGTGAAGTCTTGGAGGGTGTCTATGGCTACACCTTC
>few|TRBJ2-2|TRBV19|TRBD2
CASSPGTSGGELFF
TGTGCCAGTAGTCCAGGGACTAGCGGGGGGGAGCTGTTTTTT
>.|TRBJ2-5|TRBV15|TRBD1
CATSTGQGLKETQYF
TGTGCCACCAGCACGGGACAGGGTCTTAAAGAGACCCAGTACTTC
>once|TRBJ1-1|TRBV4-3|TRBD1
CASSRETGGNTEAFF
TGCGCCAGCAGCCGAGAGACAGGGGGCAACACTGAAGCTTTCTTT
>.|TRBJ1-1|TRBV28|.
CASSLRQVDTEAFF
TGTGCCAGCAGTTTGCGACAGGTGGACACTGAAGCTTTCTTT
>.|TRBJ2-2|TRBV29-1|TRBD1
CSVGRDRAGTGELFF
TGCAGCGTTGGAAGGGACAGGGCAGGAACCGGGGAGCTGTTTTTT
>.|TRBJ2-1|TRBV10-1|.
CASSGRHSNGNNSYNEQFF
TGCGCCAGCAGTGGTCGGCACAGCAATGGTAATAACTCCTACAATGAGCAGTTCTTC
>few|TRBJ2-3|TRBV9|TRBD2
CASSVAGGWSDTQYF
TGTGCCAGCAGCGTTGCGGGGGGGTGGTCAGATACGCAGTATTTT
>.|TRBJ2-7|TRBV7-9|.
CASSGRRTYEQYF
TGTGCCAGCAGCGGGAGGAGGACCTACGAGCAGTACTTC
>.|TRBJ1-4|TRBV28|.
CASSFWQGKEKLFF
TGTGCCAGCAGTTTTTGGCAGGGGAAGGAAAAACTGTTTTTT
>.|TRBJ1-5|TRBV28|.
CASSLQNMGWAKPQHF
TGTGCCAGCAGTTTGCAAAATATGGGCTGGGCCAAACCCCAGCATTTT
>.|TRBJ2-2|TRBV5-1|TRBD1
CASSGWTGAATGELFF
TGCGCCAGCAGCGGGTGGACAGGGGCGGCCACCGGGGAGCTGTTTTTT
>.|TRBJ1-6|TRBV10-3|.
CAISDKTLSYNSPLHF
TGTGCCATCAGTGACAAGACATTGTCCTATAATTCACCCCTCCACTTT
>.|TRBJ1-4|TRBV2|TRBD1
CASSYGTVGEKLFF
TGTGCCAGCAGCTACGGGACAGTTGGTGAAAAACTGTTTTTT
>few|TRBJ2-1|TRBV14|.
CASSQESHEQFF
TGTGCCAGCAGCCAAGAGAGCCATGAGCAGTTCTTC
>.|TRBJ2-7|TRBV25-1|.
CASSERGGGAYEQYF
TGTGCCAGCAGTGAACGAGGGGGAGGGGCCTACGAGCAGTACTTC
>.|TRBJ2-5|TRBV28|.
CASSLRGETQYF
TGTGCCAGCAGTTTAAGAGGGGAGACCCAGTACTTC
>.|TRBJ2-1|TRBV25-1|TRBD2
CASAGDRNYNEQFF
TGTGCCAGCGCGGGAGATAGGAATTACAATGAGCAGTTCTTC
>.|TRBJ2-7|TRBV14|TRBD2
CASSQGVAGGFLEQYF
TGTGCCAGCAGCCAAGGTGTGGCGGGGGGGTTTCTCGAGCAGTACTTC
>.|TRBJ2-3|TRBV5-1|.
CASSSGQFRDTQYF
TGCGCCAGCAGCTCCGGACAGTTCCGAGATACGCAGTATTTT
>.|TRBJ2-2|TRBV14|.
CASSQVSDGVTGELFF
TGTGCCAGCAGCCAAGTATCGGACGGGGTCACCGGGGAGCTGTTTTTT
>.|TRBJ2-1|TRBV28|.
CASEGGSHEQFF
TGTGCCAGCGAAGGGGGAAGCCATGAGCAGTTCTTC
>.|TRBJ2-1|TRBV7-9|.
CASSPRDITRSPYNEQFF
TGTGCCAGCAGCCCCCGGGACATAACAAGATCCCCCTACAATGAGCAGTTCTTC
>.|TRBJ2-7|TRBV21-1|.
CASSKTRQGAYSYEQYF
TGTGCCAGCAGCAAGACGAGACAGGGGGCCTACTCCTACGAGCAGTACTTC
>.|TRBJ2-5|TRBV20-1|.
CSFGAQETQYF
TGCAGCTTCGGAGCTCAAGAGACCCAGTACTTC
>.|TRBJ2-7|TRBV28|TRBD1
CASSTTGSEQYF
TGTGCCAGCAGTACGACAGGGTCCGAGCAGTACTTC
>few|TRBJ1-5|TRBV10-3|TRBD1
CAISQGTGGTQPQHF
TGTGCCATCAGCCAGGGGACAGGGGGCACTCAGCCCCAGCATTTT
>few|TRBJ2-3|TRBV28|.
CASSLLDRTNSTDTQYF
TGTGCCAGCAGTTTATTGGACCGGACAAACAGCACAGATACGCAGTATTTT
>few|TRBJ2-3|TRBV27|TRBD2
CASSLRLAGNTDTQYF
TGTGCCAGCAGTTTACGACTAGCGGGGAACACAGATACGCAGTATTTT
>.|TRBJ2-7|TRBV6-1|.
CASSATRRYEQYF
TGTGCCAGCAGTGCCACTAGGAGGTACGAGCAGTACTTC
>.|TRBJ2-7|TRBV11-2|.
CASSSHPLVRGHVEQYF
TGTGCCAGCAGCTCCCACCCCCTTGTCAGGGGACACGTGGAGCAGTACTTC
>.|TRBJ1-3|TRBV25-1|.
CASSDPGAPGNTIYF
TGTGCCAGCAGTGACCCAGGGGCGCCTGGAAACACCATATATTTT
>.|TRBJ2-3|TRBV4-1|.
CASSRGVFGNTQYF
TGCGCCAGCAGCCGGGGAGTTTTCGGGAATACGCAGTATTTT
>.|TRBJ1-4|TRBV7-2|.
CASSFRRLRTDSTNEKLFF
TGTGCCAGCAGCTTTCGACGTTTAAGGACAGATTCAACTAATGAAAAACTGTTTTTT
>.|TRBJ2-1|TRBV6-4|.
CASSASGHEQFF
TGTGCCAGCAGTGCCAGCGGACATGAGCAGTTCTTC
>.|TRBJ2-7|TRBV25-1|TRBD1
CASRGTGYNEQYF
TGTGCCAGCAGGGGGACAGGGTACAACGAGCAGTACTTC
>few|TRBJ1-6|TRBV6-6|TRBD1
CASSPTGELYNSPLHF
TGTGCCAGCAGTCCGACAGGGGAACTCTATAATTCACCCCTCCACTTT
>.|TRBJ1-1|TRBV19|TRBD1
CASDSGRGHPDTEAFF
TGTGCCAGCGACTCGGGCAGGGGGCACCCGGACACTGAAGCTTTCTTT
>.|TRBJ2-1|TRBV5-6|.
CASSLSGGTSYNEQFF
TGTGCCAGCAGCTTGTCTGGCGGGACCTCCTACAATGAGCAGTTCTTC
>once|TRBJ1-2|TRBV5-6|.
CASSMTRTASYGYTF
TGTGCCAGCAGCATGACGCGGACAGCGAGCTATGGCTACACCTTC
>.|TRBJ2-5|TRBV2|.
CASSPGALKETQYF
TGTGCCAGCAGTCCAGGGGCTCTTAAAGAGACCCAGTACTTC
>few|TRBJ1-1|TRBV2|.
CASSEALIGSGNTEAFF
TGTGCCAGCAGTGAAGCTCTTATAGGCAGCGGGAACACTGAAGCTTTCTTT
>.|TRBJ2-7|TRBV4-3|TRBD2
CASSPRNTSGSLPASDEQYF
TGCGCCAGCAGCCCAAGAAATACTAGCGGGAGCTTGCCAGCCTCGGACGAGCAGTACTTC
>.|TRBJ2-3|TRBV4-1|TRBD2
CASSQAGGNTDTQYF
TGCGCCAGCAGCCAAGCGGGAGGGAACACAGATACGCAGTATTTT
>.|TRBJ2-3|TRBV30|TRBD1
CAWSVHPGQGYTDTQYF
TGTGCCTGGAGTGTACACCCCGGACAGGGGTACACAGATACGCAGTATTTT
>.|TRBJ2-2|TRBV28|TRBD2
CASSGRQRVTGELFF
TGTGCCAGCAGCGGGAGGCAGCGAGTAACCGGGGAGCTGTTTTTT